This TCR beta chain came from a study of regulatory T cells in long-lasting Graves disease. CDR3 length: 13 residues. After removal of 6 bases from V and 4 bases from J, the junction contained 5 bases not matched to a gene. CDR1 is MNHNS, CDR2 SASEGT, per germline. General observations from the study: Small sample size may have lowered accuracy. Persistent cases favored TRBV28, TRBJ1-2 and TRBJ2-5.

Time point indicated: persistent/refractory GD, antithyroid drugs over 5 years with positive TRAb. Researchers made the TCR library from RNA that was extracted from PBMCs. EDTA tubes were used for drawing around 9 milliliters of peripheral blood. In its sample, this clonotype was seen a few times. What it recognizes is unknown. Combining iRepertoire HTBI primers with Arm-PCR of CDR3 regions, the authors built TCR beta libraries. TCRdb re-derived calls from the multiplex PCR reads in MiXCR, one entry per CDR3 protein. Found here are 400,000 to 500,000 distinct CDR3 sequences, roughly 23% of them singletons; the top ten hold around 15%.

The source material was peripheral blood mononuclear cells (PBMCs), sampled when the disease was refractory, from a patient treated with antithyroid drugs. The receptor was isolated from a female donor with Graves disease. The J gene is TRBJ1-1, the V gene TRBV6-1, with 7 nucleotides matching TRBD1. The CDR3 bases are TGTGCCAGCAGACAGGGGTTGGGCACTGAAGCTTTCTTT. Translated, it gives CASRQGLGTEAFF.